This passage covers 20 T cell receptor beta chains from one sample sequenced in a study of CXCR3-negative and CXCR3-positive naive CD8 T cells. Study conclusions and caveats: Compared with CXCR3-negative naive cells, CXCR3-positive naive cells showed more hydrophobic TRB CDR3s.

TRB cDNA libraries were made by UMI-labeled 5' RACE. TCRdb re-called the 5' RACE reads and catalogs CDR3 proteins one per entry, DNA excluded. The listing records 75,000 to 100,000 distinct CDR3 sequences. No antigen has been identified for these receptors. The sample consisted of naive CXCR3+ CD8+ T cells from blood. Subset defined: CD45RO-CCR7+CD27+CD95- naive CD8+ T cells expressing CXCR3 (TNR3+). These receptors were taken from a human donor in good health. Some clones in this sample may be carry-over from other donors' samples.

CDR3 in amino acids: CASSSLNERGHETQYF. This rearrangement joins TRBV12-3 or TRBV12-4 to TRBJ2-5; the D call from TCRdb, TRBD2, cannot be confirmed without DNA. The CDR3 loop spans 16 amino acids.

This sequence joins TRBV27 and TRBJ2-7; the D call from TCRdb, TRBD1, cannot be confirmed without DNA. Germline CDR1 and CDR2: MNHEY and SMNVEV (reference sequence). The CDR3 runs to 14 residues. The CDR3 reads CASSFAAGAGEQYF.

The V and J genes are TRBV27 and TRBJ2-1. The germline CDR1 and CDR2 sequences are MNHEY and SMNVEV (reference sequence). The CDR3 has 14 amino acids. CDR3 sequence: CASSAALSYNEQFF.

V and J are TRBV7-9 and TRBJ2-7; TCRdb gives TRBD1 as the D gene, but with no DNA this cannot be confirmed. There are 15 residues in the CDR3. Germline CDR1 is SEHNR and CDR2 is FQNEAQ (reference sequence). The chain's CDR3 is CASSDRDRGQDEQYF.

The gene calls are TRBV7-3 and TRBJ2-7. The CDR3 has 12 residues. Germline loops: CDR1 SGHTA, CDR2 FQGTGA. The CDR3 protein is CASSPTGLEQYF.

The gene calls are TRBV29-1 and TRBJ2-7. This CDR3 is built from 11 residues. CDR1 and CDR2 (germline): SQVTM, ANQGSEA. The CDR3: CSVEDYYEQYF.

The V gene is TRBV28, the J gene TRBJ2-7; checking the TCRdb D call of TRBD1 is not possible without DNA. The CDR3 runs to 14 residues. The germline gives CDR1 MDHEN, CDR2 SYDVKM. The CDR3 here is CASSPSVGRFEQYF.

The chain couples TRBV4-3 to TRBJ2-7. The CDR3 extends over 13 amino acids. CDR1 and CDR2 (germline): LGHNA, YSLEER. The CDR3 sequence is CASSQDLTSEQYF.

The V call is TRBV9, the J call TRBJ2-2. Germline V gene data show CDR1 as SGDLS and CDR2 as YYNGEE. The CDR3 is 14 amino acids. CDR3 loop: CASSVAGYTGELFF.

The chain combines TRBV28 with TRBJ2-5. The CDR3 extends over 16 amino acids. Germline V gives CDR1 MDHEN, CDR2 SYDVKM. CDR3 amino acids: CASSPLARSYQETQYF.

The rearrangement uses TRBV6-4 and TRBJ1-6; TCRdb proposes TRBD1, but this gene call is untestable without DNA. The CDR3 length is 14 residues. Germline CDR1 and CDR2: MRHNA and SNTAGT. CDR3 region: CASSSGVQGSPLHF.

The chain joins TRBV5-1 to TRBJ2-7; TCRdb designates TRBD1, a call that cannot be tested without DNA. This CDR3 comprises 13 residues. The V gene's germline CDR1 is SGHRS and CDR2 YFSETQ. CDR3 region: CASSSGTGLEQYF.

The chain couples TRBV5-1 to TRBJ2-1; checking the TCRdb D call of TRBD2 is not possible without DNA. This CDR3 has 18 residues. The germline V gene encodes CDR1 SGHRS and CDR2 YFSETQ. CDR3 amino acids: CASSPRGGRAPIHNEQFF.

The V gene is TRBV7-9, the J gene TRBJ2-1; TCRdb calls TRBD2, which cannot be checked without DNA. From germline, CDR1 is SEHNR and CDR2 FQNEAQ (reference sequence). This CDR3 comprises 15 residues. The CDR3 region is CASSLLAGEYNEQFF.

CDR3 residues: CASSEQGLLNEQFF. The chain uses TRBV12-3 or TRBV12-4 and TRBJ2-1. The CDR3 runs to 14 residues.

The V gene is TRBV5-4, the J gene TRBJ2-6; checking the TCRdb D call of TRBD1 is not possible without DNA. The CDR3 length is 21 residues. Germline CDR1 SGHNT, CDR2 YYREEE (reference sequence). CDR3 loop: CASSPGTGVPKYTSGANVLTF.

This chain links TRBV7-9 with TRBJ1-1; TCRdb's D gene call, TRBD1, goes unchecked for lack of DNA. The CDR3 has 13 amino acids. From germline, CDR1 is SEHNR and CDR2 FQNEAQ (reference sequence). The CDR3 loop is CASSLQGSHEAFF.

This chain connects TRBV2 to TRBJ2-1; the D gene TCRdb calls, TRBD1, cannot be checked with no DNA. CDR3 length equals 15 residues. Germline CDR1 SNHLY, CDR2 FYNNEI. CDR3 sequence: CASSLQGSSYNEQFF.

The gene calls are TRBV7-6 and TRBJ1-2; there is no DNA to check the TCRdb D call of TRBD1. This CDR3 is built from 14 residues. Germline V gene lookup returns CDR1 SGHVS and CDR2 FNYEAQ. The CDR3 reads CASSSDGTDYGYTF.

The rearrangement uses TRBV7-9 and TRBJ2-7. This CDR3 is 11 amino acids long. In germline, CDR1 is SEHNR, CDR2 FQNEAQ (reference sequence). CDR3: CASSLSSEQYF.